This T cell receptor (beta chain) is from a study of cytomegalovirus exposure and HLA in healthy donors. The study, taken as a whole, reports: Under in vitro conditions, a few CMV-associated chains were confirmed as specific for CMV antigens.

13 Jbeta primers and 60 Vbeta primers were used for the PCR. Generated by immunoSEQ multiplex PCR, the TCRdb table keeps only in-frame clones and is missing some. Seen here are about 100,000 clones, approximately 82% observed once, and the top ten hold 2.5% to 3%. CDR1 and CDR2 from the germline V gene are SGHRS and YFSETQ. CDR3 size: 16 residues. V lost 0 bases and J lost 2; bases outside the gene matches: 7. Turning to this clone: Its antigen is unidentified.

Sequencing was done on a sample of PBMCs. The source of this sequence is a man in his forties or fifties in good health and CMV-seronegative. The rearrangement joins TRBV5-1 to TRBJ2-5; 7 nucleotides align to TRBD1. In DNA form, the CDR3 reads TGCGCCAGCAGCTTGGTGGGACAGACAGGTCAAGAGACCCAGTACTTC. Encoded protein: CASSLVGQTGQETQYF.